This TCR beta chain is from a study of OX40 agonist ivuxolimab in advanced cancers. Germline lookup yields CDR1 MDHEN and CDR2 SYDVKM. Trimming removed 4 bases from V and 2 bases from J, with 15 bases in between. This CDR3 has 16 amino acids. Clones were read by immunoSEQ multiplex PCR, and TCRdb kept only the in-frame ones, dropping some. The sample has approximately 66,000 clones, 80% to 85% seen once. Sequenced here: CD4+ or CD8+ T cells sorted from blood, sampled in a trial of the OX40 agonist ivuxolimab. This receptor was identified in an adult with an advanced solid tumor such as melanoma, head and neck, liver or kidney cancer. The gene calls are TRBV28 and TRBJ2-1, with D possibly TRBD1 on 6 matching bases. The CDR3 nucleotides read TGTGCCAGCAGTTCGATCGCCGGGACACCCTACAATGAGCAGTTCTTC. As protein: CASSSIAGTPYNEQFF.